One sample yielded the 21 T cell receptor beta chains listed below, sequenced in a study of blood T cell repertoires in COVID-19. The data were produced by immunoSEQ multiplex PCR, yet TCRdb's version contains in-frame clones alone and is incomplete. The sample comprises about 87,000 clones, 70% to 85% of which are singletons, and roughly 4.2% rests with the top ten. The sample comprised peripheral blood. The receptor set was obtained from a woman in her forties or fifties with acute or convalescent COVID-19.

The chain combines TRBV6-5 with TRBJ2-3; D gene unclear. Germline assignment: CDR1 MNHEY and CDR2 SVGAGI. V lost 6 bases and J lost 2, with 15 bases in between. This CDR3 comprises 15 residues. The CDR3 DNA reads TGTGCCAGCAGCCGTACGACTGGCTACACAGATACGCAGTATTTT. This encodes CASSRTTGYTDTQYF.

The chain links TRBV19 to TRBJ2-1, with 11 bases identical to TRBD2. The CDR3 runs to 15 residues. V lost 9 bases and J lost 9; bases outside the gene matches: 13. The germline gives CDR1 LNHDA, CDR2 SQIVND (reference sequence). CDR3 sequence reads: CASPFLAGGLAEQFF. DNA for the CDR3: TGTGCCAGCCCGTTTTTAGCGGGGGGGCTGGCTGAGCAGTTCTTC. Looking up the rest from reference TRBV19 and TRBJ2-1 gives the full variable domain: DGGITQSPKYLFRKEGQNVTLSCEQNLNHDAMYWYRQDPGQGLRLIYYSQIVNDFQKGDIAEGYSVSREKKESFPLTVTSAQKNPTAFYLCASPFLAGGLAEQFFGPGTRLTVL.

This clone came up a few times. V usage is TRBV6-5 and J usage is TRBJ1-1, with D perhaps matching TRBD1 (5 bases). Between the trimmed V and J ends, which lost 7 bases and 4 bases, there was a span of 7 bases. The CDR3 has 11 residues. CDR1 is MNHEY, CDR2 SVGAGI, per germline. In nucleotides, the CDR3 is TGTGCCAGCACCGGGGGCACTGAAGCTTTCTTT. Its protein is CASTGGTEAFF.

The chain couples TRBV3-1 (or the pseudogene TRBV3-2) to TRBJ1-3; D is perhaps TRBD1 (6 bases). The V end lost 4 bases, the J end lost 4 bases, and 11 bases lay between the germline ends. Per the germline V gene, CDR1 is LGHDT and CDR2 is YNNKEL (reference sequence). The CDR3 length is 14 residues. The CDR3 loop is CASSLQGEGNTIYF. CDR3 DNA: TGTGCCAGCAGCCTACAGGGAGAAGGAAACACCATATATTTT.

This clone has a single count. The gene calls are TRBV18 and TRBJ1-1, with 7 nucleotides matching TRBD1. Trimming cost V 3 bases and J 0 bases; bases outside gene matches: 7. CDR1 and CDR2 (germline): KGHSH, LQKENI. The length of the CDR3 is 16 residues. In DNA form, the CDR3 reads TGTGCCAGCTCACCTAACCGACAGGGCATGAACACTGAAGCTTTCTTT. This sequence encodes CASSPNRQGMNTEAFF.

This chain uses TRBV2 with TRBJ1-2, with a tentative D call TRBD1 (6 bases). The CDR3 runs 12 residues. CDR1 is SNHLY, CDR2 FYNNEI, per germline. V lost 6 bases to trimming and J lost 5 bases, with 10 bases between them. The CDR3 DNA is TGTGCCAGCAGGACAGGACCTTATGGCTACACCTTC. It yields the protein CASRTGPYGYTF.

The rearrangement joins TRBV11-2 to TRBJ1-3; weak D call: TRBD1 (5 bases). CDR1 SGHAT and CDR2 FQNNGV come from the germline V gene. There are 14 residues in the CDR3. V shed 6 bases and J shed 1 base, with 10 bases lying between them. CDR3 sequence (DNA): TGTGCCAGCAGTCGGGGGGAGTCTGGAAACACCATATATTTT. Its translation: CASSRGESGNTIYF.

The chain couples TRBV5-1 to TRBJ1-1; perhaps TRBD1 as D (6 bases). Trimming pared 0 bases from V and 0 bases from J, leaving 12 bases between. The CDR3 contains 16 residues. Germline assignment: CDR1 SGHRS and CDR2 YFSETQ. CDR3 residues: CASSLAGVFMNTEAFF. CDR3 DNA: TGCGCCAGCAGCTTGGCAGGGGTTTTTATGAACACTGAAGCTTTCTTT.

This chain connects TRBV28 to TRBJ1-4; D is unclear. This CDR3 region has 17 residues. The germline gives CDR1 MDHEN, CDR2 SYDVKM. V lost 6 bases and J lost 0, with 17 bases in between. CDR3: CASSPLRLSATNEKLFF. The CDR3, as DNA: TGTGCCAGCAGCCCGCTTAGACTATCTGCAACTAATGAAAAACTGTTTTTT.

This CDR3 is CASSQARTSLFGTEAFF. As DNA, the CDR3 is TGCGCCAGCAGCCAAGCCCGGACAAGCCTTTTTGGCACTGAAGCTTTCTTT. The chain has TRBV4-1 and TRBJ1-1, with D perhaps TRBD1 (5 bases). There are 17 residues in the CDR3. V was pared by 1 base and J by 4 bases, with 19 bases between. The germline gives CDR1 MGHRA, CDR2 YSYEKL.

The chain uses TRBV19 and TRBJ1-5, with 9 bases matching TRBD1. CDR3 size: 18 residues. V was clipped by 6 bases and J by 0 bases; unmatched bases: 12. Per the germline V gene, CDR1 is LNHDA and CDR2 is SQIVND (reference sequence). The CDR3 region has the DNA TGTGCCAGTAGCAACAGGGGGCCGAGCGAGCCTAGCAATCAGCCCCAGCATTTT. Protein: CASSNRGPSEPSNQPQHF.

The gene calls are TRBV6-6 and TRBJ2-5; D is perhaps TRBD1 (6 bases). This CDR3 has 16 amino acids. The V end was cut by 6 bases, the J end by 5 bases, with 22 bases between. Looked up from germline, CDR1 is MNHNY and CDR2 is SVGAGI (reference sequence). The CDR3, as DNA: TGTGCCAGCAGACCCTCCACCCGAGGGGGTAGGGAGACCCAGTACTTC. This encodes CASRPSTRGGRETQYF.

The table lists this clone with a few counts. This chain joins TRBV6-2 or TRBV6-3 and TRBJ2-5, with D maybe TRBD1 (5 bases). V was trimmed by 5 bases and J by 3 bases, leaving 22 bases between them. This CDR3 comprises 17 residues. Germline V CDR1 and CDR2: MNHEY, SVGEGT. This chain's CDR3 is CASSDSFQGVIEETQYF. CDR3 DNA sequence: TGTGCCAGCAGTGACAGCTTCCAGGGTGTTATTGAAGAGACCCAGTACTTC.

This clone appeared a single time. DNA for the CDR3: TGTGCCAGCAGCCCGGGCTCTGGAAACACCATATATTTT. Protein sequence: CASSPGSGNTIYF. This chain uses TRBV7-6 with TRBJ1-3; unclear D gene. The CDR3 contains 13 residues. Germline CDR1 is SGHVS and CDR2 is FNYEAQ. V lost 5 bases, J lost 0 bases, and 5 bases lay in between. The variable domain in full, completed from reference TRBV7-6 and TRBJ1-3, reads GAGVSQSPRYKVTKRGQDVALRCDPISGHVSLYWYRQALGQGPEFLTYFNYEAQQDKSGLPNDRFSAERPEGSISTLTIQRTEQRDSAMYRCASSPGSGNTIYFGEGSWLTVV.

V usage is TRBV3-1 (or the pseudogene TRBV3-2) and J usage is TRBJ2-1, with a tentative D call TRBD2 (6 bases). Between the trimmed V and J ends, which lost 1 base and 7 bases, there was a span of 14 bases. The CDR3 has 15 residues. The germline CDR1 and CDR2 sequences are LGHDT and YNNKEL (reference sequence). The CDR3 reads CASSQGLRGGNEQFF. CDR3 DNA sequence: TGTGCCAGCAGCCAAGGTTTGCGGGGAGGAAATGAGCAGTTCTTC.

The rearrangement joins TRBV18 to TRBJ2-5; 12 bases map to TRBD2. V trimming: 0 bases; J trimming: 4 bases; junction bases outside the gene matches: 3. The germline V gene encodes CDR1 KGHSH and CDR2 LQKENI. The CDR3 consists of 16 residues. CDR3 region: CASSPPRLAGVETQYF. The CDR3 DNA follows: TGTGCCAGCTCACCACCGAGACTAGCGGGGGTAGAGACCCAGTACTTC.

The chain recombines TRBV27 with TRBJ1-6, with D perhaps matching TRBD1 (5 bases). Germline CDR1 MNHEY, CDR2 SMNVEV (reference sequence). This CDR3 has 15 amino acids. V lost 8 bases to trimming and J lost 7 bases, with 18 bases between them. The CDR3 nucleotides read TGTGCCAGCCCTCAGACCGACAGAGAGAATTCACCCCTCCACTTT. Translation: CASPQTDRENSPLHF.

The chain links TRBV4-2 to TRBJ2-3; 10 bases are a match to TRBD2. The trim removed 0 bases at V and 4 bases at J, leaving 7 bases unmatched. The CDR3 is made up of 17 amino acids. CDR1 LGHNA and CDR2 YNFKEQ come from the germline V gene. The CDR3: CASSQDLIAGGPDTQYF. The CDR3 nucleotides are TGTGCCAGCAGCCAAGATCTTATAGCGGGGGGTCCAGATACGCAGTATTTT.

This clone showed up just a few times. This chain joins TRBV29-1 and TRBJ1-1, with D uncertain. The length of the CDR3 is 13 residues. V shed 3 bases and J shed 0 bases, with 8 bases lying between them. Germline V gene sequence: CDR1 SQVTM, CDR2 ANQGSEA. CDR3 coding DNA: TGCAGCGTTGAGGTCGAGCTGAACACTGAAGCTTTCTTT. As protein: CSVEVELNTEAFF.

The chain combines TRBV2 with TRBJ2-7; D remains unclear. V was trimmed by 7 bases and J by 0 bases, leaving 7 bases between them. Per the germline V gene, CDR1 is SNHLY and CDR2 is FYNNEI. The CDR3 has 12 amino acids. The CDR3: CASKTNSYEQYF. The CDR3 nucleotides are TGTGCCAGCAAGACAAACTCCTACGAGCAGTACTTC.

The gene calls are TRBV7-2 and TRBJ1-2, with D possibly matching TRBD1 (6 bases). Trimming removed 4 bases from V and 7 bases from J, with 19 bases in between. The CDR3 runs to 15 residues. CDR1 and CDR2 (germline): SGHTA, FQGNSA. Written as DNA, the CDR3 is TGTGCCAGCAGCTACTCAGGGGTGGTTTCGTCTGGCTACACCTTC. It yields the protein CASSYSGVVSSGYTF.